Below are 16 T cell receptor beta chains sequenced from a single sample in a study of blood T cell repertoires in COVID-19. Only in-frame clones appear in the TCRdb table, and some are missing; sequencing was by immunoSEQ multiplex PCR. The sample holds about 83,000 clones, about 82% seen once. The sample taken for sequencing was peripheral blood. Receptors were obtained from a man over 45 with active COVID-19.

The chain carries TRBV4-1 and TRBJ2-7; unclear D gene. Germline CDR1 reads MGHRA; CDR2 reads YSYEKL. With 0 bases removed from V and 0 bases from J, the gap between germline ends came to 6 bases. The CDR3 contains 14 residues. The CDR3 nucleotides read TGCGCCAGCAGCCAAGATTCCAGCTCCTACGAGCAGTACTTC. Protein sequence: CASSQDSSSYEQYF.

The chain couples TRBV6-6 to TRBJ1-6; 8 bases fit TRBD1. CDR3 size: 15 residues. Trimming took 5 bases from V and 6 from J; bases not matched to a gene: 6. Germline CDR1 is MNHNY and CDR2 is SVGAGI (reference sequence). The CDR3 DNA reads as TGTGCCAGCAGTCCGCGTGGACAGGGTAATTCACCCCTCCACTTT. This translates into CASSPRGQGNSPLHF.

The chain uses TRBV7-8 and TRBJ2-2, with unresolved D. This CDR3 is built from 14 residues. Germline-derived CDR1 and CDR2 are SGHVS and FQNEAQ. V lost 3 bases to trimming and J lost 4 bases, with 9 bases between them. The CDR3 nucleotides are TGTGCCAGCAGCTTGTTGGGCCGCACCGGGGAGCTGTTTTTT. It encodes CASSLLGRTGELFF.

The chain uses TRBV5-4 and TRBJ2-3; no definite D call. This CDR3 is built from 16 residues. CDR1 is SGHNT and CDR2 is YYREEE in the germline V gene (reference sequence). V lost 0 bases and J 3 bases, leaving 14 bases between the germline ends. The CDR3 DNA reads as TGTGCCAGCAGCTTGGGGAAGAGTGCGGATACAGATACGCAGTATTTT. As protein: CASSLGKSADTDTQYF.

This rearrangement joins TRBV10-3 to TRBJ2-1; TRBD2 agrees at 12 bases. The CDR3 runs to 18 residues. CDR1 ENHRY and CDR2 SYGVKD come from the germline V gene. V was clipped by 1 base and J by 9 bases; unmatched bases: 13. The CDR3 DNA is TGTGCCATCAGTGAGTACCCGGTAGGACTAGCGGGATCGCGTGAGCAGTTCTTC. This sequence encodes CAISEYPVGLAGSREQFF.

The chain joins TRBV20-1 to TRBJ2-7, with D uncertain. This CDR3 contains 11 residues. Germline V CDR1 and CDR2: DFQATT, SNEGSKA (reference sequence). The V end lost 6 bases, the J end lost 5 bases, and 11 bases lay between the germline ends. The chain's CDR3 is CSAGGVNEQYF. DNA for the CDR3: TGCAGTGCGGGTGGAGTAAACGAGCAGTACTTC.

V is TRBV7-3 and J is TRBJ2-3, with 13 bases fitting TRBD2. The CDR3 is made up of 15 amino acids. CDR1 and CDR2 from the germline V gene are SGHTA and FQGTGA. J was trimmed by 6 bases and V by 3 bases; bases with no gene match: 3. CDR3 amino acids: CASSFGLAGVDTQYF. The CDR3 bases are TGTGCCAGCAGCTTCGGACTAGCGGGGGTGGATACGCAGTATTTT.

This chain links TRBV6-5 with TRBJ2-1, with TRBD2 matching over 11 bases. Germline CDR1 and CDR2: MNHEY and SVGAGI. J lost 9 bases, V lost 5 bases, and 3 bases had no gene match. The CDR3 extends over 13 amino acids. The CDR3 is CASSLTSGTEQFF. The CDR3 DNA sequence: TGTGCCAGCAGTCTGACTAGCGGGACTGAGCAGTTCTTC.

V and J are TRBV6-5 and TRBJ1-2; 7 bases map to TRBD1. Germline V gene data show CDR1 as MNHEY and CDR2 as SVGAGI. The CDR3 is 15 residues long. J was trimmed by 3 bases and V by 5 bases; bases with no gene match: 9. The CDR3 is CASSPHEDRDYGYTF. The CDR3 coding sequence is TGTGCCAGCAGTCCTCACGAAGACAGGGACTATGGCTACACCTTC.

The chain uses TRBV13 and TRBJ2-1; 7 bases line up with TRBD2. With 11 bases clipped from V and 7 bases from J, the junction kept 17 bases outside the gene matches. In germline, CDR1 is PRHDT, CDR2 FYEKMQ (reference sequence). The CDR3 has 15 amino acids. The CDR3 bases are TGTGCCGTAACCTGGACTGGCGGGGGAGGAAATGAGCAGTTCTTC. It translates to CAVTWTGGGGNEQFF.

The rearrangement joins TRBV7-9 to TRBJ1-2, with TRBD1 identical over 7 bases. The CDR3 spans 14 residues. The V and J ends lost 0 bases and 8 bases, in that order; junction bases with no gene match: 6. The germline V gene has CDR1 SEHNR and CDR2 FQNEAQ (reference sequence). Here the CDR3 DNA reads TGTGCCAGCAGCTTAGCAAGGGGGCAGGACGGCTACACCTTC. It is translated as CASSLARGQDGYTF.

The gene calls are TRBV9 and TRBJ1-1, with 9 bases lining up with TRBD1. V lost 4 bases and J lost 5; bases outside the gene matches: 6. CDR1 is SGDLS and CDR2 is YYNGEE in the germline V gene. The CDR3 extends over 14 amino acids. The CDR3 sequence: CASSIQGAGTEAFF. DNA of the CDR3: TGTGCCAGCAGCATACAGGGGGCAGGTACTGAAGCTTTCTTT.

The chain has TRBV29-1 and TRBJ2-7; 7 bases are a match to TRBD2. The CDR3 consists of 13 residues. The V gene end was trimmed by 7 bases and the J gene end by 6 bases; junction bases not matched to a gene: 12. CDR1 and CDR2 from the germline V gene are SQVTM and ANQGSEA. The CDR3: CSALRGGVGEQYF. In nucleotides, the CDR3 is TGCAGCGCTCTGAGGGGAGGGGTAGGCGAGCAGTACTTC.

The chain has TRBV18 and TRBJ2-3; 9 bases match TRBD1. The CDR3 is 17 residues long. Trimming took 3 bases from V and 4 from J; bases not matched to a gene: 11. Germline CDR1 and CDR2: KGHSH and LQKENI. CDR3 nucleotide sequence: TGTGCCAGCTCACCTCGGGACAGGGCATCAGCTCCAGATACGCAGTATTTT. Translation gives CASSPRDRASAPDTQYF.

The V and J genes are TRBV4-3 and TRBJ2-1, with D possibly TRBD2 on 6 matching bases. V lost 4 bases to trimming and J lost 8 bases, with 15 bases between them. CDR3 length: 14 amino acids. Germline CDR1 reads LGHNA; CDR2 reads YSLEER. The CDR3 nucleotides are TGCGCCAGCAGCCGCTTCTCCACTAGCTATGAGCAGTTCTTC. Its protein is CASSRFSTSYEQFF.

The chain combines TRBV5-1 with TRBJ1-2, with 7 bases matching TRBD1. Losses at the gene ends were 4 bases for V and 6 bases for J; bases not matched to a gene: 9. The length of the CDR3 is 14 residues. Germline CDR1 reads SGHRS; CDR2 reads YFSETQ. Here the CDR3 reads CASSLPGQVNGYTF. CDR3 nucleotides: TGCGCCAGCAGCCTTCCCGGACAGGTTAATGGCTACACCTTC.